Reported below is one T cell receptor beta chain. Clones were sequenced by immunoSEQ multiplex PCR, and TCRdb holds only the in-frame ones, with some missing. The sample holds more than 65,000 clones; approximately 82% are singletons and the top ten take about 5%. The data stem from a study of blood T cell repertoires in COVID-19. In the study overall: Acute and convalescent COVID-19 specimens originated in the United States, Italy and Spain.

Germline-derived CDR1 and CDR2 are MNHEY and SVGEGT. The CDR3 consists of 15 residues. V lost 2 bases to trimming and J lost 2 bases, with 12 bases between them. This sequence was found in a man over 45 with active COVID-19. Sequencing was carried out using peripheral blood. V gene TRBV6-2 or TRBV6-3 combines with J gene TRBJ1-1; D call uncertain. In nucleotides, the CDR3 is TGTGCCAGCAGTTACAACCAGGCTCCAAACACTGAAGCTTTCTTT. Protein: CASSYNQAPNTEAFF.